Sequencing of this TCR beta chain was carried out in a study of metastatic and nonmetastatic thyroid tumors. This clone was counted many times. Patients had received no treatment of any kind before thyroid surgery. TCRdb called clones again from the PCR reads with MiXCR. The repertoire has 35,000 to 55,000 clones, 3% to 3.5% of them found once; the top ten carry 9.5% to 10%. Trimming removed 0 bases from V and 0 bases from J; junction bases left unmatched: 2. This CDR3 has 17 residues. Looked up from germline, CDR1 is LGHDT and CDR2 is YNNKEL (reference sequence). The genes are TRBV3-1 and TRBJ2-4, with 10 bases aligning to TRBD2. The source material was blood. The TCR originated in a female donor with papillary thyroid cancer or a benign thyroid nodule (not recorded which). Some clones in this sample may be carry-over from other donors' samples. The CDR3 spells CASSQDRLAGAKNIQYF. For the CDR3, the DNA is TGTGCCAGCAGCCAAGACAGACTAGCGGGAGCCAAAAACATTCAGTACTTC. Combining the CDR3 with reference TRBV3-1 and TRBJ2-4 gives the whole variable domain DTAVSQTPKYLVTQMGNDKSIKCEQNLGHDTMYWYKQDSKKFLKIMFSYNNKELIINETVPNRFSPKSPDKAHLNLHINSLELGDSAVYFCASSQDRLAGAKNIQYFGAGTRLSVL.